Listed here is a single T cell receptor (beta chain). The antigen remains unidentified. From germline, CDR1 is SGHTA and CDR2 FQGNSA. The CDR3 contains 15 residues. The trim removed 5 bases at V and 0 bases at J, leaving 4 bases unmatched. The source of the sample is a study of OX40 agonist ivuxolimab in advanced cancers. Notes on the study in general: The average count of expanded clones was higher among CD8+ T cells than among CD4+.

Sequenced by immunoSEQ multiplex PCR; TCRdb stores in-frame clones only, minus some. The profile shows 55,000 to 70,000 clones, about 79% of them singletons. Anyone with autoimmune disease history or systemic immunosuppression was excluded. The receptor comes from an adult with an advanced solid tumor such as melanoma, head and neck, liver or kidney cancer. The chain links TRBV7-2 to TRBJ2-3; TRBD1 matches 8 bases. Here the sequenced sample was CD4+ or CD8+ T cells sorted from blood, taken in a trial of the OX40 agonist ivuxolimab. The CDR3 sequence is CASSRRDRSTDTQYF. The DNA of the CDR3 is TGTGCCAGCAGCCGCCGGGACAGGAGCACAGATACGCAGTATTTT.